The rows below give T cell receptor beta chains drawn from one sample of a study of cytomegalovirus exposure and HLA in healthy donors. Clones were sequenced by immunoSEQ multiplex PCR, and TCRdb holds only the in-frame ones, with some missing. The sample lists around 95,000 clones, 85% occurring once. The sample was PBMCs. All receptors come from a man in his late teens or twenties in good health and CMV-seropositive. The CDR3 runs from the conserved cysteine through the conserved F or W. A D gene is named only where the DNA matches it firmly.

j_gene	d_gene	v_gene	CDR3aa
TRBJ2-5	NA	TRBV7-2	CASSSRRREETQYF
TRBJ2-5	TRBD2	TRBV29-1	CSVEGDGRDKTQYF
TRBJ1-2	NA	TRBV4-1	CASSQDLAEQGNWLYGYTF
TRBJ2-7	TRBD2	TRBV2	CASSEVGGSSYEQYF
TRBJ2-5	NA	TRBV28	CASRTGQKETQYF
TRBJ2-7	NA	TRBV11-2	CASSLSLEERYEQYF
TRBJ2-3	NA	TRBV6-5	CASSHRGDTQYF
TRBJ1-4	TRBD1	TRBV5-4	CASSLRQGPNEKLFF
TRBJ2-5	TRBD2	TRBV7-2	CASSLGGTSGRAEETQYF
TRBJ2-1	NA	TRBV14	CASSQVIVGDGSYNEQFF
TRBJ1-1	TRBD1	TRBV10-3	CAAKDRDHGEAFF
TRBJ2-1	TRBD2	TRBV9	CASSVEGGRAVYNEQFF
TRBJ2-4	NA	TRBV6-6	CASSYLQEAKNIQYF
TRBJ1-3	NA	TRBV28	CASSLLGNTIYF
TRBJ1-2	NA	TRBV2	CASSEDPNFYYGYTF
TRBJ1-2	TRBD1	TRBV6-5	CASSQDRGPNYGYTF
TRBJ2-5	NA	TRBV5-4	CASSLAVGAEETQYF
TRBJ2-1	TRBD2	TRBV6-5	CASRAGGGPYNEQFF
TRBJ2-1	TRBD1	TRBV29-1	CSVPPRGSYNEQFF
TRBJ2-7	NA	TRBV2	CASKGQTGSYEQYF
TRBJ2-3	TRBD2	TRBV10-1	CASSEFTSGNTDTQYF
TRBJ2-3	TRBD2	TRBV7-3	CASSLAGGADTQYF
TRBJ2-2	TRBD1	TRBV6-1	CASSEALRGQGADTGELFF
TRBJ1-5	NA	TRBV19	CASSIASGQPQHF
TRBJ2-1	TRBD2	TRBV27	CASRREREGSNEQFF
TRBJ1-2	NA	TRBV5-1	CASSLDGEGYGYTF
TRBJ2-3	NA	TRBV19	CASSIRDSPADTQYF